A single sample gave rise to the 28 T cell receptor beta chains below, sequenced in a study of cytomegalovirus exposure and HLA in healthy donors (dated 2017 in TCRdb). Library generation was performed with the immunoSEQ multiplex PCR assay. The multiplex PCR relied on a mix of 60 forward primers for TCR Vbeta segments and 13 reverse primers for TCR Jbeta segments. Entries here come from immuneACCESS through TCRdb and include only in-frame sequences with V and J called. Some clones fail to appear in such tables; in the studies checked, an unresolved V gene covers under half of the shortfall, and the cause of the remainder is unknown. The sample records 200,000 to 250,000 clones, 76% of which are singletons. 0.63% of the sample is held by the ten biggest clonotypes. The sequencing input was PBMCs. The receptor set was obtained from a man aged 18 to 29 in good health and CMV-seronegative.

CDR3 region: CASSWGQGAKGTDTQYF. The CDR3 region has the DNA TGTGCCAGCAGCTGGGGACAGGGCGCGAAAGGCACAGATACGCAGTATTTT. This chain joins TRBV7-8 and TRBJ2-3; 9 bases align to TRBD1. J was trimmed by 1 base and V by 4 bases; bases with no gene match: 9. The V gene's germline CDR1 is SGHVS and CDR2 FQNEAQ. The CDR3 consists of 17 residues.

Only a few counts were recorded for this clone. This rearrangement joins TRBV9 to TRBJ1-3; D not certain. CDR3 length equals 14 residues. Trimming removed 2 bases from V and 5 bases from J, with 11 bases in between. Per the germline V gene, CDR1 is SGDLS and CDR2 is YYNGEE. CDR3 region: CASSVGTARNTIYF. In DNA, the CDR3 is TGTGCCAGCAGCGTGGGCACAGCTAGAAACACCATATATTTT.

Notes on this clone: The junction does not match germline at one end; this may be a read error. The V and J genes are TRBV4-1 and TRBJ2-7; TRBD2 matches at 7 bases. The germline gives CDR1 MGHRA, CDR2 YSYEKL. This CDR3 spans 16 amino acids. The CDR3 is CASSQGLADNSYEQYF. The DNA of the CDR3 is TGTGCCAGCAGCCAAGGGCTAGCGGACAACTCCTACGAGCAGTACTTC.

The rearrangement links TRBV19 to TRBJ1-5; 7 bases align to TRBD1. Trimming removed 4 bases from V and 0 bases from J; junction bases left unmatched: 3. The germline V gene encodes CDR1 LNHDA and CDR2 SQIVND (reference sequence). CDR3 size: 15 residues. Here the CDR3 DNA reads TGTGCCAGTAGTAGCGGGACAGCTAGCAATCAGCCCCAGCATTTT. It specifies CASSSGTASNQPQHF.

About this clone: One end of the junction fails to match germline, which may point to a read error. The rearrangement links TRBV7-7 to TRBJ2-7; D remains ambiguous. From germline, CDR1 is SSHAT and CDR2 FNYEAQ (reference sequence). This CDR3 comprises 12 residues. CDR3 residues: CASSPDTYEQYF. The CDR3 DNA reads TGTGCTAGCAGCCCAGACACCTACGAGCAGTACTTC.

The chain carries TRBV4-1 and TRBJ1-2; D call uncertain. From germline, CDR1 is MGHRA and CDR2 YSYEKL. V lost 0 bases, J lost 4 bases, and 3 bases lay in between. This CDR3 region has 12 residues. CDR3 in DNA: TGCGCCAGCAGCCAAGACCTCTATGGCTACACCTTC. It yields the protein CASSQDLYGYTF.

The chain carries TRBV6-5 and TRBJ1-2, with D unclear. Germline loops: CDR1 MNHEY, CDR2 SVGAGI. V lost 5 bases to trimming and J lost 2 bases, with 9 bases between them. The CDR3 sequence is 13 residues long. The CDR3: CASSPSLNYGYTF. As DNA, the CDR3 is TGTGCCAGCAGTCCCTCCTTGAACTATGGCTACACCTTC.

The chain joins TRBV29-1 to TRBJ2-1, with TRBD2 matching over 7 bases. CDR1 SQVTM and CDR2 ANQGSEA come from the germline V gene. V was pared by 1 base and J by 8 bases, with 8 bases of the junction left unmatched. The CDR3 totals 14 residues. CDR3 region: CSVEGRAGAHEQFF. The CDR3 region has the DNA TGCAGCGTTGAAGGGAGGGCGGGAGCGCATGAGCAGTTCTTC.

This clone appeared a few times. The chain has TRBV10-3 and TRBJ1-1, with a weak D call TRBD1 (6 bases). Trimming took 6 bases from V and 5 from J, leaving 7 bases between them. Germline V CDR1 and CDR2: ENHRY, SYGVKD. This CDR3 spans 11 amino acids. The CDR3 bases are TGTGCCATCAGAGGGGGTACTGAAGCTTTCTTT. It encodes CAIRGGTEAFF.

This clone was counted a few times. V usage is TRBV5-1 and J usage is TRBJ2-3; 7 positions match TRBD1. J gave up 5 bases and V 4 bases, and 13 bases lay outside the gene matches. The CDR3 is 16 residues long. From germline, CDR1 is SGHRS and CDR2 YFSETQ. CDR3 sequence (DNA): TGCGCCAGCAGCGGGACAGTAACAAGGGTAGGAGATACGCAGTATTTT. Its translation: CASSGTVTRVGDTQYF.

This clone was seen only once. CDR3 DNA: TGTGCCAGTAGCCGATCCAGGGGGTTCAACTATGGCTACACCTTC. Its translation is CASSRSRGFNYGYTF. The chain has TRBV19 and TRBJ1-2; 7 bases align to TRBD1. Germline V gene data show CDR1 as LNHDA and CDR2 as SQIVND (reference sequence). The CDR3 extends over 15 amino acids. Losses at the gene ends were 6 bases for V and 2 bases for J; bases not matched to a gene: 9.

The chain carries TRBV2 and TRBJ2-2; a weak D match, TRBD2 (5 bases). The CDR3 loop spans 13 amino acids. V lost 11 bases and J lost 0, with 10 bases in between. Looked up from germline, CDR1 is SNHLY and CDR2 is FYNNEI. The chain's CDR3 is CAGTGSNTGELFF. As DNA, the CDR3 is TGTGCCGGCACGGGGTCGAACACCGGGGAGCTGTTTTTT.

The chain couples TRBV5-1 to TRBJ2-7, with TRBD2 matching 12 bases. This CDR3 comprises 17 residues. Germline V lookup: CDR1 SGHRS, CDR2 YFSETQ. V shed 0 bases, J shed 7 bases, and the junction held 11 bases outside the gene matches. The CDR3, as DNA: TGCGCCAGCAGCTTGGGACTAGCGGGAGTCCGTTCTCTGGAGCAGTACTTC. It yields the protein CASSLGLAGVRSLEQYF.

The chain is built from TRBV23-1 and TRBJ1-2, with a tentative D call TRBD1 (5 bases). TRBV23-1 is treated as an ORF (open reading frame) with a function not yet certain. Trimming pared 4 bases from V and 7 bases from J, leaving 19 bases between. This CDR3 is built from 15 residues. In DNA form, the CDR3 reads TGCGCCAGCAGTCGTCTGGGGGGAGGTAGGAGTGGCTACACCTTC. Residues: CASSRLGGGRSGYTF.

CDR3 residues: CASSPLQGFNEKLFF. CDR3 bases: TGTGCCAGCTCACCCTTACAGGGGTTTAATGAAAAACTGTTTTTT. The V call is TRBV18, the J call TRBJ1-4, with TRBD1 matching 7 bases. Germline V CDR1 and CDR2: KGHSH, LQKENI. Trimming at V came to 3 bases and at J to 4 bases, leaving 5 bases not matched to a gene. This CDR3 contains 15 residues. The whole variable domain, remainder taken from reference TRBV18 and TRBJ1-4, is NAGVMQNPRHLVRRRGQEARLRCSPMKGHSHVYWYRQLPEEGLKFMVYLQKENIIDESGMPKERFSAEFPKEGPSILRIQQVVRGDSAAYFCASSPLQGFNEKLFFGSGTQLSVL.

V gene TRBV12-5 combines with J gene TRBJ1-1; TRBD1 might be the D (6 bases). CDR1 LGHNT and CDR2 FRNRAP come from the germline V gene. V lost 4 bases and J 3 bases, leaving 12 bases between the germline ends. The CDR3 sequence is 14 residues long. CDR3 in DNA: TGTGCTAGTGGTTCGCAGGGGCGACACACTGAAGCTTTCTTT. It encodes CASGSQGRHTEAFF. Full variable domain (missing parts from reference TRBV12-5 and TRBJ1-1): DARVTQTPRHKVTEMGQEVTMRCQPILGHNTVFWYRQTMMQGLELLAYFRNRAPLDDSGMPKDRFSAEMPDATLATLKIQPSEPRDSAVYFCASGSQGRHTEAFFGQGTRLTVV.

The rearrangement links TRBV6-5 to TRBJ1-2; a possible D gene is TRBD1 (6 bases). The germline CDR1 and CDR2 sequences are MNHEY and SVGAGI. V was pared by 0 bases and J by 4 bases, with 15 bases between. The length of the CDR3 is 16 residues. CDR3 protein: CASSYSGQFDGYGYTF. CDR3 nucleotide sequence: TGTGCCAGCAGTTACTCCGGACAGTTTGACGGCTATGGCTACACCTTC.

CDR3 DNA: TGTGCCTGGGCCGGGACAGGGGGCTCTCAGCCCCAGCATTTT. Translated: CAWAGTGGSQPQHF. The chain uses TRBV30 and TRBJ1-5; 12 nucleotides line up with TRBD1. The germline gives CDR1 GTSNPN, CDR2 SVGIG (reference sequence). V lost 5 bases to trimming and J lost 6 bases; unmatched junction nucleotides: 5. The CDR3 consists of 14 residues.

The rearrangement links TRBV28 to TRBJ1-2, with 7 positions matching TRBD1. This CDR3 comprises 14 residues. The ends lost 6 bases at V and 4 bases at J; junction bases unmatched: 8. Germline V CDR1 and CDR2: MDHEN, SYDVKM. CDR3 nucleotides: TGTGCCAGCAGAAGACAGGGTACGGGCTATGGCTACACCTTC. This encodes CASRRQGTGYGYTF.

The chain joins TRBV7-9 to TRBJ2-6; TRBD2 might be the D (6 bases). Germline V lookup: CDR1 SEHNR, CDR2 FQNEAQ (reference sequence). Trimming stripped 2 bases from V and 0 bases from J, with 11 bases between. This CDR3 has 17 residues. Written as DNA, the CDR3 is TGTGCCAGCAGCTTAACTGGGGGGTACTCTGGGGCCAACGTCCTGACTTTC. It encodes CASSLTGGYSGANVLTF. Full variable domain (outside the CDR3, taken from reference TRBV7-9 and TRBJ2-6): DTGVSQNPRHKITKRGQNVTFRCDPISEHNRLYWYRQTLGQGPEFLTYFQNEAQLEKSRLLSDRFSAERPKGSFSTLEIQRTEQGDSAMYLCASSLTGGYSGANVLTFGAGSRLTVL.

The CDR3: CAWERGQRETQYF. The CDR3 DNA reads as TGTGCCTGGGAACGTGGACAGCGGGAGACCCAGTACTTC. This chain connects TRBV30 to TRBJ2-5; D possibly corresponds to TRBD1 (6 bases). This CDR3 is built from 13 residues. The germline CDR1 and CDR2 sequences are GTSNPN and SVGIG (reference sequence). V lost 5 bases and J lost 5, with 15 bases in between. Variable domain in full (rest from reference TRBV30 and TRBJ2-5): SQTIHQWPATLVQPVGSPLSLECTVEGTSNPNLYWYRQAAGRGLQLLFYSVGIGQISSEVPQNLSASRPQDRQFILSSKKLLLSDSGFYLCAWERGQRETQYFGPGTRLLVL.

This clone has a handful of counts. V usage is TRBV18 and J usage is TRBJ2-2, with TRBD2 identical over 11 bases. With V trimmed by 6 bases and J by 1 base, 1 base remained unmatched. Germline lookup yields CDR1 KGHSH and CDR2 LQKENI. The CDR3 consists of 15 residues. The CDR3 nucleotides read TGTGCCAGCTCCGGACTAGCGGGGAACACCGGGGAGCTGTTTTTT. Residues: CASSGLAGNTGELFF.

The chain employs TRBV2 and TRBJ2-4; TRBD2 matches at 9 bases. The germline gives CDR1 SNHLY, CDR2 FYNNEI. Trimming removed 5 bases from V and 0 bases from J; junction bases left unmatched: 2. This CDR3 comprises 15 residues. The CDR3 DNA reads as TGTGCCAGCAGTCGACTAGCGGTAGCCAAAAACATTCAGTACTTC. This translates into CASSRLAVAKNIQYF.

The chain is built from TRBV14 and TRBJ2-7; 9 bases are shared with TRBD1. The CDR3 extends over 15 amino acids. V was clipped by 5 bases and J by 3 bases; unmatched bases: 8. The V gene's germline CDR1 is SGHDN and CDR2 FVKESK. The CDR3 is CASSLLGQGSYEQYF. DNA for the CDR3: TGTGCCAGCAGCTTACTAGGACAGGGGAGCTACGAGCAGTACTTC.

The chain couples TRBV28 to TRBJ1-1; the D gene is possibly TRBD1 (5 bases). The CDR3 consists of 16 residues. CDR1 and CDR2 (germline): MDHEN, SYDVKM. Trimming shortened V by 6 bases and J by 0 bases, and 17 bases separated the two germline ends. This chain's CDR3 is CASRGVMGTMNTEAFF. In nucleotides, the CDR3 is TGTGCCAGCAGGGGGGTAATGGGGACTATGAACACTGAAGCTTTCTTT.

J is TRBJ1-1 and V is TRBV4-1; 10 positions agree with TRBD1. CDR1 and CDR2 (germline): MGHRA, YSYEKL. The V gene end was trimmed by 2 bases and the J gene end by 5 bases; junction bases not matched to a gene: 11. The CDR3 has 17 residues. The CDR3 here is CASSQILRGQGKTEAFF. CDR3 sequence (DNA): TGCGCCAGCAGCCAAATTTTGAGGGGACAGGGGAAAACTGAAGCTTTCTTT.

This chain links TRBV27 with TRBJ2-3; TRBD2 agrees at 7 bases. Germline lookup yields CDR1 MNHEY and CDR2 SMNVEV (reference sequence). The CDR3 sequence is 16 residues long. J gave up 2 bases and V 2 bases, and 7 bases lay outside the gene matches. This chain's CDR3 is CASSLGGLADTDTQYF. As DNA, the CDR3 is TGTGCCAGCAGTTTAGGTGGGCTAGCGGACACAGATACGCAGTATTTT.

This clone was seen a single time. V usage is TRBV21-1 and J usage is TRBJ2-3; TRBD1 was called by the table and not checked on the DNA. TRBV21-1 is deemed a pseudogene. The CDR3 is 19 residues long. CDR3 in amino acids: CASSKEQGARVISTDTQYF. In nucleotides, the CDR3 is TGTGCCAGCAGCAAAGAACAGGGGGCGCGGGTAATTAGCACAGATACGCAGTATTTT.